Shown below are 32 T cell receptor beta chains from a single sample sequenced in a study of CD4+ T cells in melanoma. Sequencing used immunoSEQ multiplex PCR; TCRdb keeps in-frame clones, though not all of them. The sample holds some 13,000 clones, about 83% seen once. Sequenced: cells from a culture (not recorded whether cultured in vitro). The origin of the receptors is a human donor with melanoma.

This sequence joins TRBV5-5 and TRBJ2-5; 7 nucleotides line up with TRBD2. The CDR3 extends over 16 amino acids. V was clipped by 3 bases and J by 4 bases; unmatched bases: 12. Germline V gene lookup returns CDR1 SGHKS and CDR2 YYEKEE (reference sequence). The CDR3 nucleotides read TGTGCCAGCAGCTCGACGCTTGGGGGGGAAGGAGAGACCCAGTACTTC. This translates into CASSSTLGGEGETQYF.

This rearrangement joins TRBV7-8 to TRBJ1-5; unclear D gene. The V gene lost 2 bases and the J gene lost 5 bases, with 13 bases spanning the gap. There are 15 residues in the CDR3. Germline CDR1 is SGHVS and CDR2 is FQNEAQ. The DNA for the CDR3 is TGTGCCAGCAGCTTAATTCGACTGCCCGATCAGCCCCAGCATTTT. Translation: CASSLIRLPDQPQHF. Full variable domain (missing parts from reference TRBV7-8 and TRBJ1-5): GAGVSQSPRYKVAKRGQDVALRCDPISGHVSLFWYQQALGQGPEFLTYFQNEAQLDKSGLPSDRFFAERPEGSVSTLKIQRTQQEDSAVYLCASSLIRLPDQPQHFGDGTRLSIL.

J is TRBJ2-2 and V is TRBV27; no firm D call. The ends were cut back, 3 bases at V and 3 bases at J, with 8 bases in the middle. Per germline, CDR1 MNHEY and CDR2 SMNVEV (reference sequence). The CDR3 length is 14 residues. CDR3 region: CASSLGSYTGELFF. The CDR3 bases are TGTGCCAGCAGTTTGGGCTCATACACCGGGGAGCTGTTTTTT.

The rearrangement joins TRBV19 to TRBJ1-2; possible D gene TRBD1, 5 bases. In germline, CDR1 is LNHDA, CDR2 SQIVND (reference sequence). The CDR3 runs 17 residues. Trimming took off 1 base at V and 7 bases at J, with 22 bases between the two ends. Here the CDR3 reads CASSIGLTGGILSGYTF. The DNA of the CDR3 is TGTGCCAGTAGTATAGGTCTCACAGGTGGCATCCTGAGTGGCTACACCTTC. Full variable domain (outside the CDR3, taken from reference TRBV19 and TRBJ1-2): DGGITQSPKYLFRKEGQNVTLSCEQNLNHDAMYWYRQDPGQGLRLIYYSQIVNDFQKGDIAEGYSVSREKKESFPLTVTSAQKNPTAFYLCASSIGLTGGILSGYTFGSGTRLTVV.

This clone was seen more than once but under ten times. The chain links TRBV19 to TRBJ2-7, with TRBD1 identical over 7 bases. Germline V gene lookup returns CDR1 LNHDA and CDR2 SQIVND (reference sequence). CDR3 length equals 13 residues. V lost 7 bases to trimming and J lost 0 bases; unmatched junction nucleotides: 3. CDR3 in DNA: TGTGCCAGTACCGGACAGGCCTCCTACGAGCAGTACTTC. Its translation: CASTGQASYEQYF.

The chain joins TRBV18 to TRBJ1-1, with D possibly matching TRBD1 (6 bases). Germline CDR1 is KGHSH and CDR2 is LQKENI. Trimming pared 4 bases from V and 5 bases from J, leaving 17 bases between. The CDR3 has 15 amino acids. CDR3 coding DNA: TGTGCCAGCTCACTCTCTCCGGGGCAGGGGACTGAAGCTTTCTTT. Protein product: CASSLSPGQGTEAFF.

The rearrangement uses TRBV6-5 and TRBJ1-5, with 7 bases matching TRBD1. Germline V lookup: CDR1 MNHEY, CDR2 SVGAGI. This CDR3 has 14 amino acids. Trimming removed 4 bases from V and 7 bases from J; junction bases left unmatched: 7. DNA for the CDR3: TGTGCCAGCAGTTGGGGAGGGGGCGTACAGCCCCAGCATTTT. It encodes CASSWGGGVQPQHF.

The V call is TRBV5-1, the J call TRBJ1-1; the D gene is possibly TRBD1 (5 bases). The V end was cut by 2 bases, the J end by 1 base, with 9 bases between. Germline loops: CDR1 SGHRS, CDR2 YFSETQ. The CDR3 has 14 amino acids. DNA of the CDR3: TGCGCCAGCAGCTTACGGGGCTGGAACACTGAAGCTTTCTTT. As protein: CASSLRGWNTEAFF.

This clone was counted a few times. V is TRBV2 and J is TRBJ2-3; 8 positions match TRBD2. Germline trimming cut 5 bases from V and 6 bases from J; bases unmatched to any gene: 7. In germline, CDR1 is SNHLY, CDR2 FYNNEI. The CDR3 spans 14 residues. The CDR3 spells CASSPGLVGDTQYF. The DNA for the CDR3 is TGTGCCAGCAGTCCGGGACTAGTCGGGGATACGCAGTATTTT.

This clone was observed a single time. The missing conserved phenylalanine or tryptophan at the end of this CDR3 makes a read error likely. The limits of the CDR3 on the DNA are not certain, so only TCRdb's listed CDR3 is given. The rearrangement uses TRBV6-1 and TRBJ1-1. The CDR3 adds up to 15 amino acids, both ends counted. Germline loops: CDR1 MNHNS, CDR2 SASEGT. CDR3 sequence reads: CASSEAFLNPGRQIL.

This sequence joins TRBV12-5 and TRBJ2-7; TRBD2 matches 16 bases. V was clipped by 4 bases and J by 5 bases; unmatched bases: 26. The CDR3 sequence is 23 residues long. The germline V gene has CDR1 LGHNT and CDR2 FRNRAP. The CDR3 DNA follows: TGTGCTAGTGGTTGGCGGACGACAATACCGGGACTAGCGGGGGGGACGCTCAGCGACGAGCAGTACTTC. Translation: CASGWRTTIPGLAGGTLSDEQYF.

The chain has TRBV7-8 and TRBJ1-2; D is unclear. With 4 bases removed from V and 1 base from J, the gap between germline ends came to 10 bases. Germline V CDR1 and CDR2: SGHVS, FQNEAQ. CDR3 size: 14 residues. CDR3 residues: CASSSVTNNYGYTF. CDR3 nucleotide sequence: TGTGCCAGCAGCTCCGTCACAAATAACTATGGCTACACCTTC. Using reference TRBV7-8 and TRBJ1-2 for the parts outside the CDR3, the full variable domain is GAGVSQSPRYKVAKRGQDVALRCDPISGHVSLFWYQQALGQGPEFLTYFQNEAQLDKSGLPSDRFFAERPEGSVSTLKIQRTQQEDSAVYLCASSSVTNNYGYTFGSGTRLTVV.

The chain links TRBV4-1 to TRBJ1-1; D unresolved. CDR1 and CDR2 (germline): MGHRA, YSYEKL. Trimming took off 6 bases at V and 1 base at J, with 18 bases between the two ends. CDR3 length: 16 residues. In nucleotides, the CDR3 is TGCGCCAGCAGTGGGGTGGGCTTCATAAAGAACACTGAAGCTTTCTTT. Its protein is CASSGVGFIKNTEAFF.

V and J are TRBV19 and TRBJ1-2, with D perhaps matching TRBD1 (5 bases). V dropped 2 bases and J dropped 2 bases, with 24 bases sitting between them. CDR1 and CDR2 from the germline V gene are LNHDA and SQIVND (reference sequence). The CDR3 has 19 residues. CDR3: CASSISLQGQRRWNYGYTF. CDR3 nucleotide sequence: TGTGCCAGTAGTATATCCCTCCAGGGCCAGCGAAGATGGAACTATGGCTACACCTTC.

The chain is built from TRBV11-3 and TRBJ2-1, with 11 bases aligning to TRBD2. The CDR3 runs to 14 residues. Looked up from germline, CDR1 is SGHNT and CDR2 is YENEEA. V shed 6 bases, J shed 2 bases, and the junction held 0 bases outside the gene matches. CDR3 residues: CASSSGGAYNEQFF. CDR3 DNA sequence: TGTGCCAGCAGTAGCGGGGGGGCCTACAATGAGCAGTTCTTC.

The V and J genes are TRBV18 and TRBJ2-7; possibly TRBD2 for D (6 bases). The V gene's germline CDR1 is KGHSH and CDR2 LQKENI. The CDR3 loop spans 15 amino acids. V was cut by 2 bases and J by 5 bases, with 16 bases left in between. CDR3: CASSPSWGVGDEQYF. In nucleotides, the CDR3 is TGTGCCAGCTCACCATCGTGGGGGGTCGGCGACGAGCAGTACTTC.

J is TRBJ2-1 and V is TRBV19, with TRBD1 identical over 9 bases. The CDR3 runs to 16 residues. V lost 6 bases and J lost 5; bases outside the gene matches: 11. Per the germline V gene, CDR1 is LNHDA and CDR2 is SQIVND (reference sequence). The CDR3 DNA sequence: TGTGCCAGTAGAATCACCGGGACAGGGAGGGACAATGAGCAGTTCTTC. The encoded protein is CASRITGTGRDNEQFF.

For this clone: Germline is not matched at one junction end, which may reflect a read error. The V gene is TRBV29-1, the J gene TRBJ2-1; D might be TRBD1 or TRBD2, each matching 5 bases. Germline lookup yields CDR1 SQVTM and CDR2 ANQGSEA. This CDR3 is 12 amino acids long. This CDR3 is CSVDPAGAAVIF. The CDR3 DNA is TGCAGCGTTGACCCCGCCGGGGCTGCAGTGATCTTC.

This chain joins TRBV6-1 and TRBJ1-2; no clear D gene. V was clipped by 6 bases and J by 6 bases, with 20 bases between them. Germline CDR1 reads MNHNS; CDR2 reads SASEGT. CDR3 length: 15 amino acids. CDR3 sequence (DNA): TGTGCCAGCAGGAGGGTCGGGATTTCGAGGGATGGCTACACCTTC. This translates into CASRRVGISRDGYTF.

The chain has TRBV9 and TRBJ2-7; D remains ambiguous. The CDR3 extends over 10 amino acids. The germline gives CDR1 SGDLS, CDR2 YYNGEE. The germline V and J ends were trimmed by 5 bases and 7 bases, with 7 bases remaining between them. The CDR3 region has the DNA TGTGCCAGCAGTCGCACTGAGCAGTACTTC. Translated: CASSRTEQYF.

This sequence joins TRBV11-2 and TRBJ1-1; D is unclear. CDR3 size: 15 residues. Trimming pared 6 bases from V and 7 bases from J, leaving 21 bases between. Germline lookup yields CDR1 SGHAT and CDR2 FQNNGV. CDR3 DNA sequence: TGTGCCAGCAGTCCCCGTAAGGACCGAACCGTTGAAGCTTTCTTT. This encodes CASSPRKDRTVEAFF.

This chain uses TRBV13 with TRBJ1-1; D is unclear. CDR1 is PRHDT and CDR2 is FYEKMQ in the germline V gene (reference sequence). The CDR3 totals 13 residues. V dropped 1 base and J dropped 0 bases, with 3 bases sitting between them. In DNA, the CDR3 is TGTGCCAGCAGCTTAGAGCTGAACACTGAAGCTTTCTTT. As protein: CASSLELNTEAFF.

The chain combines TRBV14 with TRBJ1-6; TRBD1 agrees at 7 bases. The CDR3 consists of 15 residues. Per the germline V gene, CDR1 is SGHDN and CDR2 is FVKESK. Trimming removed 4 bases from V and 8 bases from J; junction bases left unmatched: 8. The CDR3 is CASSRHRGKDSPLHF. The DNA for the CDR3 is TGTGCCAGCAGCCGACACAGGGGCAAGGATTCACCCCTCCACTTT.

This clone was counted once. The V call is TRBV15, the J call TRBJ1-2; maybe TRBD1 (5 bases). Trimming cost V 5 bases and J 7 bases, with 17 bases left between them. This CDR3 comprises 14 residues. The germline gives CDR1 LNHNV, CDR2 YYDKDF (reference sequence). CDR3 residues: CATSDAPGLRGYTF. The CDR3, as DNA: TGTGCCACCAGCGACGCGCCAGGGCTCCGTGGCTACACCTTC.

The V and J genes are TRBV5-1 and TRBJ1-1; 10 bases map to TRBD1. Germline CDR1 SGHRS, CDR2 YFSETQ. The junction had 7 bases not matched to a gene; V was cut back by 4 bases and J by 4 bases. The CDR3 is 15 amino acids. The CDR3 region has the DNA TGCGCCAGCAGCCCCTGGGACAGGGGTGCCACTGAAGCTTTCTTT. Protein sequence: CASSPWDRGATEAFF.

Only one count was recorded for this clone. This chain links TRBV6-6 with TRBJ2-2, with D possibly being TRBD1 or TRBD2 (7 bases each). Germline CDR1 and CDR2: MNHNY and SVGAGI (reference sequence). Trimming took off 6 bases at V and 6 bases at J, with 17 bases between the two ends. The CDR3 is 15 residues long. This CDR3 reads CASRRNRGGAGELFF. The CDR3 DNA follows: TGTGCCAGCAGGCGTAACAGGGGAGGGGCCGGGGAGCTGTTTTTT.

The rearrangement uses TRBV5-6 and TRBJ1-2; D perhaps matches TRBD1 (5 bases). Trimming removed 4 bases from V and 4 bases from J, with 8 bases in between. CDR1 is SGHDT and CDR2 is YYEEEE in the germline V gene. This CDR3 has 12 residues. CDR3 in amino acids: CASSTGPYGYTF. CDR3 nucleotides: TGTGCCAGCAGCACAGGACCCTATGGCTACACCTTC.

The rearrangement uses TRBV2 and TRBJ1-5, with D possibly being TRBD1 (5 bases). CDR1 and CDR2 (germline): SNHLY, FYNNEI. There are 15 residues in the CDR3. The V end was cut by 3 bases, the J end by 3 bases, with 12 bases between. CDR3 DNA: TGTGCCAGCAGTGATTATGGGGCCATCAATCAGCCCCAGCATTTT. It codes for CASSDYGAINQPQHF.

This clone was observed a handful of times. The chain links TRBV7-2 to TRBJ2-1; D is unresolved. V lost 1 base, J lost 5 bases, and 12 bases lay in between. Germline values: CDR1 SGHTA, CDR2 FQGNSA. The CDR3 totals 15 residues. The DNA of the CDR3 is TGTGCCAGCAGCTTAGGTGACATCCCCAACAATGAGCAGTTCTTC. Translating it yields CASSLGDIPNNEQFF.

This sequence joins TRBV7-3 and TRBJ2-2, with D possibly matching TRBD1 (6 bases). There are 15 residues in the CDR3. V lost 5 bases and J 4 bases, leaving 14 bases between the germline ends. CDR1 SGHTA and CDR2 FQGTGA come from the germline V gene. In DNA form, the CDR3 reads TGTGCCAGCAGCCCCGGGTCAGGGGCCACCGGGGAGCTGTTTTTT. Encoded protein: CASSPGSGATGELFF.

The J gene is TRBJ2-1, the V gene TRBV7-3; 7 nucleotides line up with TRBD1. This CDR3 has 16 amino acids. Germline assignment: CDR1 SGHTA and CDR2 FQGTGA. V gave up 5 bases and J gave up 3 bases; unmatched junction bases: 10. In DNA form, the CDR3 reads TGTGCCAGCAGCCCCCAACAGGGGCTGGGCTACAATGAGCAGTTCTTC. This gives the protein CASSPQQGLGYNEQFF. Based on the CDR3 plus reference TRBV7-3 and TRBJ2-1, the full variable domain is GAGVSQTPSNKVTEKGKYVELRCDPISGHTALYWYRQSLGQGPEFLIYFQGTGAADDSGLPNDRFFAVRPEGSVSTLKIQRTERGDSAVYLCASSPQQGLGYNEQFFGPGTRLTVL.

CDR3 sequence: CASSQSGTGRSPNEKLFF. The CDR3 bases are TGTGCCAGCAGCCAATCCGGGACAGGTCGTAGCCCTAATGAAAAACTGTTTTTT. V and J are TRBV4-2 and TRBJ1-4; 8 positions match TRBD1. There are 18 residues in the CDR3. V shed 2 bases and J 3 bases; nucleotides not matched to a gene: 11. Per germline, CDR1 LGHNA and CDR2 YNFKEQ.